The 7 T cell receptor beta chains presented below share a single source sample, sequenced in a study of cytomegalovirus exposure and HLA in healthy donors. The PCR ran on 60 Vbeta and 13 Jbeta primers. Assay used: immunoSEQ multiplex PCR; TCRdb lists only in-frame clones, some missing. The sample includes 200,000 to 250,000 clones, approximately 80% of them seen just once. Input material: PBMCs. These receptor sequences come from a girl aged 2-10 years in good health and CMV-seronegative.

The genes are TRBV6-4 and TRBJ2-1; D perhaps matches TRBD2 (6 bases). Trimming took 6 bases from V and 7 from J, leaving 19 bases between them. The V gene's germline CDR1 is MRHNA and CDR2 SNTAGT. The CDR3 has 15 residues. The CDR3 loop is CASSDPETGGNEQFF. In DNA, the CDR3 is TGTGCCAGCAGCGACCCGGAAACTGGAGGGAATGAGCAGTTCTTC.

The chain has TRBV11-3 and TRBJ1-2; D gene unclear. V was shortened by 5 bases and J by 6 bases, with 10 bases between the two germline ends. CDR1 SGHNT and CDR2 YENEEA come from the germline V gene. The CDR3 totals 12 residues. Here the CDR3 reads CASSLTGNGYTF. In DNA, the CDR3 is TGTGCCAGCAGCCTGACCGGGAATGGCTACACCTTC.

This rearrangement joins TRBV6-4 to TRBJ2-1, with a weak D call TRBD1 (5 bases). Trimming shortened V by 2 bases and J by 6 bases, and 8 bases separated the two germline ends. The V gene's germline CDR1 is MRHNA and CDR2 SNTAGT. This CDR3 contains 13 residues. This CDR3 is CASSDGALNEQFF. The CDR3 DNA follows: TGTGCCAGCAGTGACGGGGCCCTCAATGAGCAGTTCTTC.

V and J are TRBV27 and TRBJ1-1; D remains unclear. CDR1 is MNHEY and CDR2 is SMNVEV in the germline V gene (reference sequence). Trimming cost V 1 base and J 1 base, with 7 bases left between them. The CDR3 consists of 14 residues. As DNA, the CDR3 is TGTGCCAGCAGTTTATTTCGGGGGAACACTGAAGCTTTCTTT. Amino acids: CASSLFRGNTEAFF.

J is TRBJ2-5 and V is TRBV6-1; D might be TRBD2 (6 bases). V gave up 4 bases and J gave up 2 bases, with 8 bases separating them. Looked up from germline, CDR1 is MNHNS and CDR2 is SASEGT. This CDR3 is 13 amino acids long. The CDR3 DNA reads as TGTGCCAGCAGTGCCGGGGGACAAGAGACCCAGTACTTC. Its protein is CASSAGGQETQYF.

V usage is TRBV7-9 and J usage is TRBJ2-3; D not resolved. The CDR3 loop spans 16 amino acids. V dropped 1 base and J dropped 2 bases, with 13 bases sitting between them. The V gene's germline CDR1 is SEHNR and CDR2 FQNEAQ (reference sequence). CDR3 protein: CASSLGLRGVTDTQYF. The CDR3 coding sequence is TGTGCCAGCAGCTTAGGTTTAAGAGGAGTCACAGATACGCAGTATTTT.

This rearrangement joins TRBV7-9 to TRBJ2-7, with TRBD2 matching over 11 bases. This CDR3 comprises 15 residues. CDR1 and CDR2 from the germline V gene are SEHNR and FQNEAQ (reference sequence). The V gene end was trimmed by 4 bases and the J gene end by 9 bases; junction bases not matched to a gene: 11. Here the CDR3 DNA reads TGTGCCAGCAGCTCCACTAGCGGGAGACCTTTAGGGCAGTACTTC. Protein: CASSSTSGRPLGQYF.